This TCR beta chain came from a study of regulatory T cells in long-lasting Graves disease. Regarding the study as a whole: Persistent disease samples used TRBV28, TRBJ1-2 and TRBJ2-5 preferentially. The study found lower TCR diversity in persistent Graves' patients than in newly diagnosed ones. Possibly, too few samples lowered accuracy.

A remark on this clonotype: Its antigen remains unidentified.

With iRepertoire HTBI primers and Arm-PCR of CDR3 regions, TCR beta libraries were built. TCRdb reprocessed the multiplex PCR reads via MiXCR and lists one record per CDR3 protein. The sample records a few hundred thousand distinct CDR3 sequences, roughly a quarter being singletons. Germline trimming cut 6 bases from V and 5 bases from J; bases unmatched to any gene: 12. CDR3 length: 15 residues. Germline V CDR1 and CDR2: DFQATT, SNEGSKA (reference sequence). Time point denoted: persistent/refractory GD, antithyroid drugs over 5 years with positive TRAb. The TCR library was made from RNA extracted from PBMCs.

Sequenced here: peripheral blood mononuclear cells (PBMCs), sampled when the disease was refractory, from a patient treated with antithyroid drugs. The sequence derives from a female donor with Graves disease. The chain joins TRBV20-1 to TRBJ2-1, with 8 bases fitting TRBD2. CDR3 residues: CSARSGRGVNNEQFF. The DNA for the CDR3 is TGCAGTGCAAGAAGCGGGAGAGGGGTAAACAATGAGCAGTTCTTC.